In this sample, the clone carrying this T cell receptor (beta chain) turned up a few times. Its antigen is not known. The junction does not match germline at one end; this may be a read error. Autoimmune disease history or systemic immunosuppression barred patients. This record belongs to a study of OX40 agonist ivuxolimab in advanced cancers. Study-wide context: An agonistic human IgG2 monoclonal antibody against OX40 (CD134) was given. General observations from the study: The authors also found low normalized T-cell clonal expansion in some nonresponders. Expanded clones tended on average to be more numerous among CD8+ T cells than CD4+.

Repertoires were generated with immunoSEQ multiplex PCR, while TCRdb's copy carries only in-frame clones and drops some. The sample records almost 65,000 clones, 83% being singletons. The receptor was derived from an adult with an advanced solid tumor such as melanoma, head and neck, liver or kidney cancer. Specimen: CD4+ or CD8+ T cells sorted from blood, collected in a trial of the OX40 agonist ivuxolimab.

The CDR3 DNA reads TGTGCCAGCAGTCCGGGACAGGGGATGGACGAACAGTACTTC. It encodes CASSPGQGMDEQYF. The J gene is TRBJ2-7, the V gene TRBV6-1; TRBD1 aligns across 10 bases. There are 14 residues in the CDR3. Per the germline V gene, CDR1 is MNHNS and CDR2 is SASEGT.